The 9 T cell receptor beta chains below come from one sample, sequenced in a study of cytomegalovirus exposure and HLA in healthy donors. The PCR contained 60 Vbeta and 13 Jbeta primers. The data were produced by immunoSEQ multiplex PCR, yet TCRdb's version contains in-frame clones alone and is incomplete. This table holds 75,000 to 90,000 clones, roughly 77% found once. Input material: PBMCs. Receptor source: a man aged 55 to 69 in good health and CMV-seronegative.

The gene calls are TRBV19 and TRBJ2-7; perhaps TRBD1 as D (5 bases). Trimming removed 0 bases at V and 0 bases at J, with 12 bases between. CDR1 is LNHDA, CDR2 SQIVND, per germline (reference sequence). The CDR3 runs 16 residues. The DNA of the CDR3 is TGTGCCAGTAGTATAGATGCAGGGTCCAGCTCCTACGAGCAGTACTTC. This sequence encodes CASSIDAGSSSYEQYF.

The gene calls are TRBV5-1 and TRBJ1-2; a possible D gene is TRBD1 (6 bases). The CDR3 runs 13 residues. V was shortened by 2 bases and J by 2 bases, with 7 bases between the two germline ends. CDR1 and CDR2 (germline): SGHRS, YFSETQ. CDR3 in amino acids: CASSFGQNYGYTF. As DNA, the CDR3 is TGCGCCAGCAGCTTCGGACAGAACTATGGCTACACCTTC.

The J gene is TRBJ2-3, the V gene TRBV6-5, with TRBD2 as a possible D gene (5 bases). This CDR3 is built from 11 residues. Germline V gene sequence: CDR1 MNHEY, CDR2 SVGAGI. Trimming left V 5 bases short and J 11 bases short, with 11 bases between. In DNA form, the CDR3 reads TGTGCCAGCAGTGTGGGAGCTAAGCAGTATTTT. It is translated as CASSVGAKQYF.

The chain recombines TRBV5-1 with TRBJ2-1, with D hard to call. This CDR3 comprises 13 residues. Germline V gene data show CDR1 as SGHRS and CDR2 as YFSETQ. V was shortened by 2 bases and J by 3 bases, with 6 bases between the two germline ends. CDR3 residues: CASSLTGYNEQFF. CDR3 nucleotides: TGCGCCAGCAGCTTAACGGGCTACAATGAGCAGTTCTTC.

This clone appeared a single time. An end of the junction does not agree with germline; a read error may underlie this. Other nucleotide sequences from this sample produce the same CDR3. V gene TRBV27 combines with J gene TRBJ2-7; maybe TRBD2 (7 bases). The CDR3 loop spans 11 amino acids. Germline-derived CDR1 and CDR2 are MNHEY and SMNVEV (reference sequence). The CDR3 nucleotides read TGTGCCAGCTGGGGGGGCGACGAACAGTACTTC. The encoded protein is CASWGGDEQYF.

With regard to this clone: Relative to the germline gene, one junction end is altered; a read error may explain this. In DNA, the CDR3 is TGTGCCAGCAGCGTAGACAGGGGCGGGTACTACGAGCAGTACTTC. Translating it yields CASSVDRGGYYEQYF. The genes are TRBV11-2 and TRBJ2-7; 8 nucleotides match TRBD1. Germline CDR1 SGHAT, CDR2 FQNNGV. The CDR3 spans 15 residues.

The V gene is TRBV7-3, the J gene TRBJ1-4; D is possibly TRBD1 (5 bases). The V gene lost 1 base and the J gene lost 8 bases, with 23 bases spanning the gap. Germline V gene sequence: CDR1 SGHTA, CDR2 FQGTGA. The CDR3 runs to 18 residues. This CDR3 is CASSLNPPGGTAGEKLFF. The CDR3 region has the DNA TGTGCCAGCAGCTTAAATCCCCCGGGGGGGACGGCGGGGGAAAAACTGTTTTTT.

CDR3 amino acids: CASTGGQGKTEAFF. The CDR3 DNA reads as TGTGCCAGCACCGGGGGACAGGGGAAAACTGAAGCTTTCTTT. The V and J genes are TRBV2 and TRBJ1-1, with 10 nucleotides matching TRBD1. Germline CDR1 is SNHLY and CDR2 is FYNNEI. The V segment lost 7 bases and the J segment 5 bases; nucleotides outside the gene matches: 7. CDR3 length equals 14 residues.

The chain joins TRBV19 to TRBJ1-5; tentative D call: TRBD1 (6 bases). The CDR3 is made up of 17 amino acids. CDR1 and CDR2 (germline): LNHDA, SQIVND (reference sequence). The ends were cut back, 6 bases at V and 0 bases at J, with 18 bases in the middle. The CDR3, as DNA: TGTGCCAGTAGAGTACCGACAGGTCACTATAGCAATCAGCCCCAGCATTTT. The encoded protein is CASRVPTGHYSNQPQHF.